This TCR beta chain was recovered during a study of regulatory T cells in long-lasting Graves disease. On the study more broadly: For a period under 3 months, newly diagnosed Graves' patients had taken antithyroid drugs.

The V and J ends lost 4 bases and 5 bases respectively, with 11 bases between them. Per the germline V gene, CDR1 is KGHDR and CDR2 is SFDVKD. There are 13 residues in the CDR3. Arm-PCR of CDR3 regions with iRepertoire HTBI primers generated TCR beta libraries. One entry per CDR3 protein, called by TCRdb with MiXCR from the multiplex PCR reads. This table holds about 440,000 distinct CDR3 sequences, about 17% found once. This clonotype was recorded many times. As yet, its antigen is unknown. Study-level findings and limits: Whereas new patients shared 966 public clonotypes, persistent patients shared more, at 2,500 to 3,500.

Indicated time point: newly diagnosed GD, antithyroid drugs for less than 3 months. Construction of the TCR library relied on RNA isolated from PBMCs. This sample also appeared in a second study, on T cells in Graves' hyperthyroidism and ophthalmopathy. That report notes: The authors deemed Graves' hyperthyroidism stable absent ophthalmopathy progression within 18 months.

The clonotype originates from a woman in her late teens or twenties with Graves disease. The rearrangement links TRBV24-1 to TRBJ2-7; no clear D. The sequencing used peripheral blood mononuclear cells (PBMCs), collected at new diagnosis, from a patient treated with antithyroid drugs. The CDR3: CATSDSDQDEQYF. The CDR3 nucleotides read TGTGCCACCAGTGACTCTGACCAGGACGAGCAGTACTTC.